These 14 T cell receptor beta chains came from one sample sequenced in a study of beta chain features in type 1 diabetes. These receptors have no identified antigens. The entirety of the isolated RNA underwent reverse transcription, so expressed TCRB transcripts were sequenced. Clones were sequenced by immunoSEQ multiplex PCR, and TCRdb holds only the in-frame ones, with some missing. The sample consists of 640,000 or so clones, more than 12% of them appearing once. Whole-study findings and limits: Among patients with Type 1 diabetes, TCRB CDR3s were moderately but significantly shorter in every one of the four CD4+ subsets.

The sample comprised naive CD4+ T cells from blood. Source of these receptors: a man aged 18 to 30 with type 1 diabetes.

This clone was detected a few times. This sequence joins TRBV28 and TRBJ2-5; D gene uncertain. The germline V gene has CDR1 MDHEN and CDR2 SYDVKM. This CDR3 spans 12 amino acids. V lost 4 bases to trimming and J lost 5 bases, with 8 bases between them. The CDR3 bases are TGTGCCAGCAGTTCGGTGGCTGAGACCCAGTACTTC. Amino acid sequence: CASSSVAETQYF.

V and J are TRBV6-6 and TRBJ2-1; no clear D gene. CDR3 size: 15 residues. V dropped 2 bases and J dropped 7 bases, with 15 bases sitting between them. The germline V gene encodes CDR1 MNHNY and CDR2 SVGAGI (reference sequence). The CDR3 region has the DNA TGTGCCAGCAGTTACACGGCCCGGGTTGAGAATGAGCAGTTCTTC. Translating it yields CASSYTARVENEQFF.

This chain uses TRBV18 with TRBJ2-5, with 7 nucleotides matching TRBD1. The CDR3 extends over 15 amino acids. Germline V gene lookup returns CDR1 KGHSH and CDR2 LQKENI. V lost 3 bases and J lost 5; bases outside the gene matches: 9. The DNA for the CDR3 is TGTGCCAGCTCACCGTTGACAGGGAGCGAGGAGACCCAGTACTTC. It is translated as CASSPLTGSEETQYF.

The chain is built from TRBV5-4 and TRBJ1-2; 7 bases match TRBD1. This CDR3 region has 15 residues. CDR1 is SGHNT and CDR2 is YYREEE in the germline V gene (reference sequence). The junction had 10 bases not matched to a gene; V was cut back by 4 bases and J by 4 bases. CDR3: CASSTRQGDSYGYTF. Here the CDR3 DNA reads TGTGCCAGCAGCACACGACAGGGCGACTCCTATGGCTACACCTTC.

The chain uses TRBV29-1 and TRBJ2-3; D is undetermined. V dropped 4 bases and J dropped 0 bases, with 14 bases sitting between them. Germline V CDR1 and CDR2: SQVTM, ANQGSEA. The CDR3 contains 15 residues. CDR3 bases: TGCAGCGTTGCTACGACGGCCACTAGCACAGATACGCAGTATTTT. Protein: CSVATTATSTDTQYF.

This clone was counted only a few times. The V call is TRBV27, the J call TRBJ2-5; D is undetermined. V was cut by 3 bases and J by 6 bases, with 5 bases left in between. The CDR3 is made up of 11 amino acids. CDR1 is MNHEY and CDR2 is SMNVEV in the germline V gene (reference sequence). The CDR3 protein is CASSFGQTQYF. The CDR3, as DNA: TGTGCCAGCAGTTTCGGGCAGACCCAGTACTTC.

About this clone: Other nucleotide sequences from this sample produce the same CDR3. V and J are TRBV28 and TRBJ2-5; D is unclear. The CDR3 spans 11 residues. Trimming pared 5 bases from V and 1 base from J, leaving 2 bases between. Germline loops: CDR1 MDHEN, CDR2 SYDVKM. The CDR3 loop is CASSLQETQYF. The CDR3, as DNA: TGTGCCAGCAGTCTCCAAGAGACCCAGTACTTC.

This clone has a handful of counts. CDR3 DNA sequence: TGTGCCTGGAAGGTACAGGGGGGCTACGAGCAGTACTTC. It is translated as CAWKVQGGYEQYF. V gene TRBV30 combines with J gene TRBJ2-7; 8 positions agree with TRBD1. The germline CDR1 and CDR2 sequences are GTSNPN and SVGIG (reference sequence). The V and J ends lost 4 bases and 3 bases, in that order; junction bases with no gene match: 5. The CDR3 sequence is 13 residues long.

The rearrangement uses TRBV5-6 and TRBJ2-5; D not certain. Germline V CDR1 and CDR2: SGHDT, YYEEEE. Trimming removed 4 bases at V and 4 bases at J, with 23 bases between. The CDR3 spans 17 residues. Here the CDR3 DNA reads TGTGCCAGCAGCGCTTCCAGGTATGGCGCCAGCCGAGAGACCCAGTACTTC. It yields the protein CASSASRYGASRETQYF.

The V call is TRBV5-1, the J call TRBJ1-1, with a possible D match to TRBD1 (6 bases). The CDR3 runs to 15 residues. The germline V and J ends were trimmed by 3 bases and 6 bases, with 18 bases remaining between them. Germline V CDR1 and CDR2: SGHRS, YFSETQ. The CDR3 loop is CASSSAAGEAAEAFF. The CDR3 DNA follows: TGCGCCAGCAGCTCGGCGGCAGGGGAAGCCGCTGAAGCTTTCTTT.

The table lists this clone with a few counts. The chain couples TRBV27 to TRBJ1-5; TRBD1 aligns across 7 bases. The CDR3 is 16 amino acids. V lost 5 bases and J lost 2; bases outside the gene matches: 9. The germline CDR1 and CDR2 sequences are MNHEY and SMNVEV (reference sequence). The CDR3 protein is CASSLYRDSGNQPQHF. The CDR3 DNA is TGTGCCAGCAGTCTTTACCGGGACAGCGGCAATCAGCCCCAGCATTTT.

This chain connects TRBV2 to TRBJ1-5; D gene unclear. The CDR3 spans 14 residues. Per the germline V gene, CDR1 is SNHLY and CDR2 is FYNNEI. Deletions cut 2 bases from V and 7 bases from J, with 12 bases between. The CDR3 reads CASSEIAPGQPQHF. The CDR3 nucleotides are TGTGCCAGCAGTGAAATTGCCCCGGGGCAGCCCCAGCATTTT.

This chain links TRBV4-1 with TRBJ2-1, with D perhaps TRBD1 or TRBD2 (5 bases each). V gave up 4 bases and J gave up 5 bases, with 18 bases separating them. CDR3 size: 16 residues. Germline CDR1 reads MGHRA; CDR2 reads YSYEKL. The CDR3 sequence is CASSPSPGRGNNEQFF. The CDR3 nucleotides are TGCGCCAGCAGCCCCAGCCCGGGACGCGGAAACAATGAGCAGTTCTTC.

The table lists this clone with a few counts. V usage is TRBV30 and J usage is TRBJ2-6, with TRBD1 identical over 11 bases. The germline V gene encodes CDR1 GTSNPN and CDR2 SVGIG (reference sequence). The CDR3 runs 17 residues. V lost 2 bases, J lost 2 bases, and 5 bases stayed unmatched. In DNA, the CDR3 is TGTGCCTGGAGTTCGGGACAGGGGGGAACTGGGGCCAACGTCCTGACTTTC. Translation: CAWSSGQGGTGANVLTF.